This TCR beta chain was sequenced during a study of blood T cells in healthy people across ages. The second PCR ran roughly 7 to 12 cycles with a sample-barcoded 5' primer and J-beta primers. TCRdb reprocessed the 5' RACE reads via MiXCR and lists one record per CDR3 protein. The sample holds about 1 million distinct CDR3 sequences, 45% seen once. With 5 bases clipped from V and 2 bases from J, the junction kept 4 bases outside the gene matches. There are 15 residues in the CDR3. Germline CDR1 SGHRS, CDR2 YFSETQ. Every donor provided approximately 10 milliliters of peripheral blood. The receptor was derived from a woman in her sixties or seventies in good health. The V call is TRBV5-1, the J call TRBJ2-1, with TRBD2 identical over 10 bases. Sequenced material: blood. The CDR3 region is CASRPGLATYNEQFF. Written as DNA, the CDR3 is TGCGCCAGCAGACCGGGACTAGCGACCTACAATGAGCAGTTCTTC.